Below are 28 T cell receptor beta chains sequenced from a single sample in a study of cytomegalovirus exposure and HLA in healthy donors. The study ran its PCR with 60 Vbeta and 13 Jbeta primers. Generated by immunoSEQ multiplex PCR, the TCRdb table keeps only in-frame clones and is missing some. Altogether over 95,000 clones are present, approximately 80% being singletons, with the ten largest covering 2.7%. Sequencing was performed on PBMCs. All receptors derive from a female donor in good health and CMV-seronegative.

The rearrangement uses TRBV7-2 and TRBJ2-1, with 8 bases aligning to TRBD2. The CDR3 spans 15 residues. Germline CDR1 reads SGHTA; CDR2 reads FQGNSA. J lost 6 bases, V lost 2 bases, and 6 bases had no gene match. CDR3 nucleotides: TGTGCCAGCAGCTTAAGCGGGGGCCCTTTCAATGAGCAGTTCTTC. Protein sequence: CASSLSGGPFNEQFF.

This sequence joins TRBV6-5 and TRBJ2-5, with 9 bases fitting TRBD2. The DNA matches TRBJ2-7 better at its end, which makes the J call doubtful. The CDR3 contains 14 residues. The germline V gene has CDR1 MNHEY and CDR2 SVGAGI. The CDR3 region has the DNA TGTGCCAGCAGTCCGGGGGCGGGGGGGCTCGAGCAGTACTTC. The encoded protein is CASSPGAGGLEQYF.

The chain has TRBV2 and TRBJ2-3, with 14 bases matching TRBD2. CDR1 is SNHLY, CDR2 FYNNEI, per germline. The J segment lost 4 bases and the V segment lost 9 bases, leaving 6 bases of the junction unmatched. The length of the CDR3 is 15 residues. CDR3 loop: CASRWTSGGPDTQYF. DNA of the CDR3: TGTGCCAGTCGATGGACTAGCGGGGGGCCAGATACGCAGTATTTT.

The CDR3 loop reads CSVEDGGKAGNTIYF. The CDR3 coding sequence is TGCAGCGTTGAAGACGGGGGGAAGGCTGGAAACACCATATATTTT. The chain is built from TRBV29-1 and TRBJ1-3; TRBD1 might be the D (5 bases). CDR1 and CDR2 (germline): SQVTM, ANQGSEA. The CDR3 is 15 residues long. The V gene lost 0 bases and the J gene lost 2 bases, with 11 bases spanning the gap.

The chain recombines TRBV18 with TRBJ2-1; the D gene is possibly TRBD1 (6 bases). With 5 bases removed from V and 1 base from J, the gap between germline ends came to 12 bases. Germline assignment: CDR1 KGHSH and CDR2 LQKENI. The CDR3 totals 15 residues. CDR3 bases: TGTGCCAGCTCAACGCGACAGGTGTCCTACAATGAGCAGTTCTTC. It codes for CASSTRQVSYNEQFF.

The V call is TRBV7-9, the J call TRBJ2-6, with 9 bases identical to TRBD1. Trimming at V came to 4 bases and at J to 0 bases, leaving 4 bases not matched to a gene. The CDR3 is 17 residues long. The germline CDR1 and CDR2 sequences are SEHNR and FQNEAQ (reference sequence). This chain's CDR3 is CASSWDRALSGANVLTF. For the CDR3, the DNA is TGTGCCAGCAGCTGGGACAGGGCCCTCTCTGGGGCCAACGTCCTGACTTTC.

V gene TRBV28 combines with J gene TRBJ2-7, with unresolved D. Germline assignment: CDR1 MDHEN and CDR2 SYDVKM. The V end was cut by 9 bases, the J end by 2 bases, with 5 bases between. This CDR3 contains 10 residues. CDR3 DNA sequence: TGTGCCAGTGGCACCTACGAGCAGTACTTC. It encodes CASGTYEQYF.

This CDR3 is CASSFVQALNQPQHF. For the CDR3, the DNA is TGTGCCAGCAGCTTCGTCCAGGCCCTAAATCAGCCCCAGCATTTT. The genes are TRBV7-2 and TRBJ1-5; D ambiguous. There are 15 residues in the CDR3. The germline V gene has CDR1 SGHTA and CDR2 FQGNSA. V was shortened by 3 bases and J by 4 bases, with 13 bases between the two germline ends.

J is TRBJ1-4 and V is TRBV9, with TRBD1 matching over 9 bases. Germline CDR1 SGDLS, CDR2 YYNGEE. The CDR3 is 20 residues long. The V and J ends lost 6 bases and 5 bases, in that order; junction bases with no gene match: 23. The CDR3 DNA reads as TGTGCCAGCACCCCAGGGGGGGGACAGGGAGACCCCGGTCCCAATGAAAAACTGTTTTTT. Translated: CASTPGGGQGDPGPNEKLFF.

The CDR3 DNA reads TGTGCCAGCAGCACGACTAGCGGGGGCTACGAGCAGTACTTC. Its protein is CASSTTSGGYEQYF. The rearrangement links TRBV11-1 to TRBJ2-7; 12 nucleotides agree with TRBD2. The ends lost 5 bases at V and 3 bases at J; junction bases unmatched: 2. CDR1 SGHAT and CDR2 FQDESV come from the germline V gene (reference sequence). The CDR3 contains 14 residues.

The rearrangement uses TRBV2 and TRBJ2-3; 7 nucleotides agree with TRBD2. CDR1 and CDR2 (germline): SNHLY, FYNNEI. CDR3 length: 14 amino acids. Trimming at V came to 8 bases and at J to 1 base, leaving 6 bases not matched to a gene. CDR3 residues: CASPVGGGTDTQYF. CDR3 nucleotides: TGTGCCAGCCCGGTGGGGGGGGGCACAGATACGCAGTATTTT.

In its sample, this clone was seen a few times. V is TRBV5-6 and J is TRBJ2-3, with TRBD2 matching over 11 bases. Trimming removed 4 bases from V and 1 base from J; junction bases left unmatched: 2. The CDR3 loop spans 15 amino acids. CDR1 and CDR2 from the germline V gene are SGHDT and YYEEEE. The CDR3 here is CASSILAGGTDTQYF. The DNA of the CDR3 is TGTGCCAGCAGCATACTAGCGGGGGGCACAGATACGCAGTATTTT.

Here the CDR3 reads CASGNGQGGDTQYF. CDR3 sequence (DNA): TGTGCTAGTGGCAACGGACAGGGGGGAGATACGCAGTATTTT. The chain uses TRBV12-5 and TRBJ2-3; 10 bases match TRBD1. This CDR3 comprises 14 residues. Germline trimming cut 6 bases from V and 5 bases from J; bases unmatched to any gene: 5. Germline assignment: CDR1 LGHNT and CDR2 FRNRAP.

The CDR3 loop reads CASSLRIFPYEQYF. In DNA form, the CDR3 reads TGTGCCAGCAGTCTACGAATTTTCCCCTACGAGCAGTACTTC. The rearrangement links TRBV5-6 to TRBJ2-7; D is uncertain. V was shortened by 5 bases and J by 2 bases, with 14 bases between the two germline ends. The length of the CDR3 is 14 residues. Germline V gene sequence: CDR1 SGHDT, CDR2 YYEEEE.

V and J are TRBV5-6 and TRBJ2-5; TRBD2 agrees at 8 bases. The J call may not be correct, given that the DNA end is closer to TRBJ2-7. CDR1 is SGHDT and CDR2 is YYEEEE in the germline V gene. This CDR3 has 15 residues. In DNA, the CDR3 is TGTGCCAGCAGCTTTCGAAGCGGGGGACCCTACGAGCAGTACTTC. Protein product: CASSFRSGGPYEQYF.

The chain links TRBV15 to TRBJ1-6; D is uncertain. The CDR3 covers 15 residues. The V end lost 1 base, the J end lost 9 bases, and 13 bases lay between the germline ends. Germline V lookup: CDR1 LNHNV, CDR2 YYDKDF (reference sequence). The DNA for the CDR3 is TGTGCCACCAGCAGAGCGCGGGTAACTAGTTCACCCCTCCACTTT. Residues: CATSRARVTSSPLHF.

This clone was found a few times. The chain carries TRBV2 and TRBJ2-6, with 11 bases aligning to TRBD2. V lost 1 base, J lost 0 bases, and 11 bases stayed unmatched. Germline V CDR1 and CDR2: SNHLY, FYNNEI. CDR3 length: 21 amino acids. The CDR3 sequence is CASSEDRPSGGRNSGANVLTF. CDR3 nucleotide sequence: TGTGCCAGCAGTGAAGACCGCCCTAGCGGGGGGCGAAACTCTGGGGCCAACGTCCTGACTTTC.

The chain carries TRBV7-9 and TRBJ2-2, with D maybe TRBD1 (6 bases). V gave up 5 bases and J gave up 2 bases, with 12 bases separating them. This CDR3 contains 15 residues. Germline V gene data show CDR1 as SEHNR and CDR2 as FQNEAQ (reference sequence). The DNA for the CDR3 is TGTGCCAGCAGCCATCCGACAGGAAACACCGGGGAGCTGTTTTTT. This sequence encodes CASSHPTGNTGELFF.

The chain recombines TRBV7-2 with TRBJ2-1; no clear D. The V end lost 5 bases, the J end lost 10 bases, and 15 bases lay between the germline ends. The germline V gene has CDR1 SGHTA and CDR2 FQGNSA. This CDR3 contains 13 residues. In DNA form, the CDR3 reads TGTGCCAGCAGCCGACCAGCCGCGGCCGAGCAGTTCTTC. This sequence encodes CASSRPAAAEQFF.

This chain joins TRBV5-4 and TRBJ2-3; 7 positions agree with TRBD1. V was clipped by 4 bases and J by 5 bases; unmatched bases: 7. Germline V gives CDR1 SGHNT, CDR2 YYREEE (reference sequence). This CDR3 contains 14 residues. CDR3 sequence reads: CASSDTGARDTQYF. Written as DNA, the CDR3 is TGTGCCAGCAGCGATACAGGGGCGAGAGATACGCAGTATTTT.

CDR3 in DNA: TGTGCCAGCCTAATGAGACAGAACACCGGGGAGCTGTTTTTT. It encodes CASLMRQNTGELFF. This rearrangement joins TRBV6-5 to TRBJ2-2, with unresolved D. The CDR3 has 14 amino acids. Trimming removed 8 bases from V and 1 base from J, with 11 bases in between. Germline V gene sequence: CDR1 MNHEY, CDR2 SVGAGI.

The chain is built from TRBV5-1 and TRBJ2-1; 7 positions match TRBD1. This CDR3 is 15 amino acids long. Germline V lookup: CDR1 SGHRS, CDR2 YFSETQ. V was pared by 0 bases and J by 8 bases, with 8 bases of the junction left unmatched. The CDR3 loop is CASSLGDRAPHEQFF. The CDR3 DNA sequence: TGCGCCAGCAGCTTGGGAGACAGGGCTCCCCATGAGCAGTTCTTC.

This sequence joins TRBV6-1 and TRBJ2-3; 8 bases line up with TRBD2. Germline CDR1 is MNHNS and CDR2 is SASEGT. J gave up 4 bases and V 8 bases, and 11 bases lay outside the gene matches. This CDR3 contains 15 residues. In DNA form, the CDR3 reads TGTGCCAGCGAGGGCTCAGCGGGGGATGCAGATACGCAGTATTTT. Its protein product is CASEGSAGDADTQYF.

The chain links TRBV27 to TRBJ2-2, with TRBD2 identical over 9 bases. The CDR3 is made up of 18 amino acids. V lost 6 bases to trimming and J lost 0 bases; unmatched junction nucleotides: 11. Germline CDR1 reads MNHEY; CDR2 reads SMNVEV (reference sequence). DNA for the CDR3: TGTGCCAGCAGCCACCTAGCGGGGCCTACCGCGAACACCGGGGAGCTGTTTTTT. Translated: CASSHLAGPTANTGELFF.

V is TRBV6-5 and J is TRBJ1-5; D gene ambiguous. V lost 5 bases, J lost 7 bases, and 15 bases lay in between. CDR1 MNHEY and CDR2 SVGAGI come from the germline V gene. This CDR3 spans 14 amino acids. Here the CDR3 DNA reads TGTGCCAGCAGTGATCAGAGCAGGATCCAGCCCCAGCATTTT. This encodes CASSDQSRIQPQHF.

The chain is built from TRBV6-5 and TRBJ2-3; 9 bases line up with TRBD1. The V and J ends lost 6 bases and 7 bases, in that order; junction bases with no gene match: 8. The CDR3 is made up of 14 amino acids. The germline gives CDR1 MNHEY, CDR2 SVGAGI. The CDR3 sequence: CASRRTGGEYTQYF. In DNA form, the CDR3 reads TGTGCCAGCAGACGTACAGGGGGCGAATATACGCAGTATTTT.

The chain joins TRBV12-2 to TRBJ2-1; the table calls TRBD2, which could not be checked here. TRBV12-2 is annotated as a pseudogene. The CDR3 consists of 13 residues. CDR3 sequence reads: CASRHPSTGNLFF. DNA of the CDR3: TGTGCAAGTCGCCACCCTAGCACCGGCAACCTGTTCTTC.

This chain joins TRBV4-1 and TRBJ2-1; D possibly corresponds to TRBD2 (5 bases). The CDR3 spans 12 residues. Germline-derived CDR1 and CDR2 are MGHRA and YSYEKL. Trimming removed 4 bases from V and 6 bases from J, with 7 bases in between. CDR3 amino acids: CASSRRSNEQFF. The CDR3 DNA sequence: TGCGCCAGCAGCCGGAGGTCCAATGAGCAGTTCTTC.